This TCR beta chain derives from a study of read filtering for tumor transcriptome and immune sequencing. Study details: Transcriptome libraries were built from DNase-treated RNA.

As to this clonotype: A read error may produce the germline difference seen at one junction end.

From 300 to 450 ng of RNA, a library with molecular barcoded alpha/delta and beta/gamma adaptors was made. MiXCR, applied by TCRdb to the reads, yields one record per CDR3 protein. The sample lists 350 to 400 distinct CDR3 sequences; more than 65% were seen once. The CDR3 contains 16 residues. In germline, CDR1 is LGHNA, CDR2 YNFKEQ. The source is a donor over 35 with multiple myeloma. This table probably holds off-target reads from a library built for another chain. This rearrangement joins TRBV4-2 to TRBJ2-1; a possible D gene is TRBD2 (6 bases). Sequencing input: a population of CD138-negative cells sorted from bone marrow. The CDR3 loop is CASSQDLEGDSYLAFF. CDR3 DNA sequence: TGCGCCAGCAGCCAAGATCTGGAGGGCGACAGCTATCTTGCGTTCTTC.